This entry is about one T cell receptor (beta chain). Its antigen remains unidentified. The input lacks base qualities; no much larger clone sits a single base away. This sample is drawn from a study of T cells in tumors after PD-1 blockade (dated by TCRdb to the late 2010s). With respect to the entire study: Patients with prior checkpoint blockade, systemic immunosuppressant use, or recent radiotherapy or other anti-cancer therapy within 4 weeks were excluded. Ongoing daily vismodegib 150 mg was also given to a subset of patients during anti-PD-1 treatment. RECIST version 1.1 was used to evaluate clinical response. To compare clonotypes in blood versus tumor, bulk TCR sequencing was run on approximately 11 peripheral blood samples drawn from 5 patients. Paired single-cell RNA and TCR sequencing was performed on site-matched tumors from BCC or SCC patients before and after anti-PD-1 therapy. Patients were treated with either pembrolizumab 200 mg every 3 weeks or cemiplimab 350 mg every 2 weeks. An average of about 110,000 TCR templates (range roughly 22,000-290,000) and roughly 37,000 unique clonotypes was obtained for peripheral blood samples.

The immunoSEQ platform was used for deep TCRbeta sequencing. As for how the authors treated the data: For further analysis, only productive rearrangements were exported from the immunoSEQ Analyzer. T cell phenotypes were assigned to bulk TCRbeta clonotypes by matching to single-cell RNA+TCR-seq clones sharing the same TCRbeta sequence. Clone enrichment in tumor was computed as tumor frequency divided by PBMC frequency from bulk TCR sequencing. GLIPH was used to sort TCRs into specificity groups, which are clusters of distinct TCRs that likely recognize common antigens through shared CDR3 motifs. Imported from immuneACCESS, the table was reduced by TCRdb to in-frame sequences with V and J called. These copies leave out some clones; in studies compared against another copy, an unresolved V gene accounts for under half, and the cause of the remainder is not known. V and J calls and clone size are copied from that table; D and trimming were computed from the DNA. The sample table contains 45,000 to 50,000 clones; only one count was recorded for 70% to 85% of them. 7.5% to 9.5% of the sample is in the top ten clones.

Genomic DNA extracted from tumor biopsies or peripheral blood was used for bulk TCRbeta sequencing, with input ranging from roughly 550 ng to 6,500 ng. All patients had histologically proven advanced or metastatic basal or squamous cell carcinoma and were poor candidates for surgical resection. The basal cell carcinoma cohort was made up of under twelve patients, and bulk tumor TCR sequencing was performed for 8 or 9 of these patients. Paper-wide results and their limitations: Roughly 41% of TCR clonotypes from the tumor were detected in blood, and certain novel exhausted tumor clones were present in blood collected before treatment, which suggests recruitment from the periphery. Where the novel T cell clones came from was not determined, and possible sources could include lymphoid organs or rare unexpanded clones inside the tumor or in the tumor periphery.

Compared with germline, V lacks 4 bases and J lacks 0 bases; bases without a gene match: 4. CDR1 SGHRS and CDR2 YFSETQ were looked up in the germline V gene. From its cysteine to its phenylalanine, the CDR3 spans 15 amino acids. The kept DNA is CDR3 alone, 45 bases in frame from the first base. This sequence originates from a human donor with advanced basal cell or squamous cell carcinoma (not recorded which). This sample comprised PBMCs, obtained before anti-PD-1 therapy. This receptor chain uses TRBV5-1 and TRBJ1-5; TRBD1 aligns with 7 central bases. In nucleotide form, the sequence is TGCGCCAGCAGCCAGACAGGGAATAGCAATCAGCCCCAGCATTTT. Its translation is CASSQTGNSNQPQHF. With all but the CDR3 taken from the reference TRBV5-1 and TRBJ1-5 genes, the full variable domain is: KAGVTQTPRYLIKTRGQQVTLSCSPISGHRSVSWYQQTPGQGLQFLFEYFSETQRNKGNFPGRFSGRQFSNSRSEMNVSTLELGDSALYLCASSQTGNSNQPQHFGDGTRLSIL.